The 17 T cell receptor beta chains listed next were all sequenced from one sample in a study of blood T cell repertoires in COVID-19. Sequencing was performed with immunoSEQ multiplex PCR; in TCRdb, only in-frame clones are kept and a portion is missing. The repertoire includes 200,000 to 250,000 clones, less than 90% of them detected once, and nearly 20% sits in the top ten. Material for sequencing was peripheral blood. The source is a man under 40 with active or convalescent COVID-19.

In this sample, this clone turned up once. This chain links TRBV4-3 with TRBJ2-5; maybe TRBD2 (5 bases). The V and J ends lost 4 bases and 4 bases respectively, with 16 bases between them. Germline V lookup: CDR1 LGHNA, CDR2 YSLEER. The CDR3 runs 15 residues. In nucleotides, the CDR3 is TGCGCCAGCAGCCTCGGCACACTAGGGCCAGAGACCCAGTACTTC. Protein: CASSLGTLGPETQYF.

This chain joins TRBV18 and TRBJ1-1; no clear D. Trimming left V 3 bases short and J 0 bases short, with 8 bases between. The CDR3 loop spans 14 amino acids. The germline V gene encodes CDR1 KGHSH and CDR2 LQKENI. Here the CDR3 reads CASSPQEMNTEAFF. DNA for the CDR3: TGTGCCAGCTCACCTCAGGAAATGAACACTGAAGCTTTCTTT.

CDR3 sequence reads: CASSRRLAGTDTQYF. DNA for the CDR3: TGTGCCAGCAGCCGGAGACTAGCAGGCACAGATACGCAGTATTTT. V and J are TRBV3-1 (or the pseudogene TRBV3-2) and TRBJ2-3; TRBD2 aligns across 7 bases. There are 15 residues in the CDR3. J gave up 1 base and V 4 bases, and 5 bases lay outside the gene matches. Germline loops: CDR1 LGHDT, CDR2 YNNKEL (reference sequence).

V gene TRBV7-6 combines with J gene TRBJ2-3; 8 bases fit TRBD2. CDR1 SGHVS and CDR2 FNYEAQ come from the germline V gene. CDR3 length equals 14 residues. V trimming: 5 bases; J trimming: 8 bases; junction bases outside the gene matches: 9. The CDR3 DNA reads as TGTGCCAGCAGCCCGGCCTCGGGGGGGACTACGCAGTATTTT. The encoded protein is CASSPASGGTTQYF.

This clone was seen repeatedly, ten times or more. The rearrangement links TRBV28 to TRBJ2-7; possible D gene TRBD2, 5 bases. V was clipped by 5 bases and J by 5 bases, with 16 bases between them. CDR1 MDHEN and CDR2 SYDVKM come from the germline V gene. CDR3 size: 14 residues. CDR3 coding DNA: TGTGCCAGCAGTCCGCGGGCCAAAGGAAACGAGCAGTACTTC. This gives the protein CASSPRAKGNEQYF.

The chain links TRBV19 to TRBJ2-3, with 8 bases that match TRBD2. V dropped 3 bases and J dropped 2; count of bases not matched to a gene: 10. The CDR3 runs 17 residues. CDR1 and CDR2 from the germline V gene are LNHDA and SQIVND (reference sequence). This CDR3 reads CASSISPGGAVTDTQYF. The DNA for the CDR3 is TGTGCCAGTAGTATCTCTCCGGGGGGGGCTGTCACAGATACGCAGTATTTT.

This chain joins TRBV7-9 and TRBJ2-4, with TRBD1 matching 8 bases. Germline CDR1 and CDR2: SEHNR and FQNEAQ (reference sequence). Unmatched junction bases numbered 5, after V lost 0 bases and J lost 13 bases. This CDR3 is built from 13 residues. Written as DNA, the CDR3 is TGTGCCAGCAGCTTAGCCCGACAGGGGTTACAGTACTTC. Amino acids: CASSLARQGLQYF.

CDR3 residues: CATLGGTHYEQYF. The CDR3, as DNA: TGTGCCACCCTAGGAGGCACCCACTACGAGCAGTACTTC. The chain employs TRBV6-5 and TRBJ2-7; D might be TRBD2 (5 bases). V lost 10 bases, J lost 3 bases, and 16 bases lay in between. The CDR3 runs to 13 residues. Germline CDR1 reads MNHEY; CDR2 reads SVGAGI.

Comments on this clone: The sample contains more than one DNA sequence encoding this CDR3. The chain combines TRBV7-2 with TRBJ2-1, with TRBD2 as a possible D gene (7 bases). This CDR3 region has 15 residues. V was trimmed by 1 base and J by 4 bases, leaving 11 bases between them. Germline CDR1 is SGHTA and CDR2 is FQGNSA. The CDR3 spells CASSLGGGLYNEQFF. CDR3 DNA sequence: TGTGCCAGCAGCTTAGGCGGGGGCTTGTACAATGAGCAGTTCTTC.

V usage is TRBV4-3 and J usage is TRBJ1-5; maybe TRBD1 (6 bases). Per germline, CDR1 LGHNA and CDR2 YSLEER. The CDR3 length is 15 residues. The V end lost 1 base, the J end lost 6 bases, and 13 bases lay between the germline ends. The CDR3: CASSQGVGGGQPQHF. For the CDR3, the DNA is TGCGCCAGCAGCCAAGGGGTGGGAGGGGGTCAGCCCCAGCATTTT.

The V gene is TRBV7-8, the J gene TRBJ2-7; 9 positions agree with TRBD1. V was pared by 3 bases and J by 2 bases, with 8 bases of the junction left unmatched. Germline V CDR1 and CDR2: SGHVS, FQNEAQ. The CDR3 sequence is 16 residues long. For the CDR3, the DNA is TGTGCCAGCAGCTTGCATTGGGACAGGGTACCCTACGAGCAGTACTTC. Encoded protein: CASSLHWDRVPYEQYF.

In its sample, this clone was seen a few times. This chain joins TRBV4-1 and TRBJ1-1, with D perhaps matching TRBD1 (6 bases). V gave up 2 bases and J gave up 1 base, with 11 bases separating them. The CDR3 totals 15 residues. CDR1 is MGHRA and CDR2 is YSYEKL in the germline V gene. CDR3 sequence reads: CASSQNRVGNTEAFF. CDR3 DNA: TGCGCCAGCAGCCAAAACAGGGTGGGGAACACTGAAGCTTTCTTT.

The chain uses TRBV20-1 and TRBJ2-3, with no clear D. Trimming left V 3 bases short and J 3 bases short, with 16 bases between. The CDR3 has 15 residues. The germline V gene encodes CDR1 DFQATT and CDR2 SNEGSKA (reference sequence). CDR3 sequence: CSASPSNDKTDTQYF. The CDR3 bases are TGCAGTGCTAGTCCGTCTAATGACAAAACAGATACGCAGTATTTT.

This clone occurred once. The chain employs TRBV6-5 and TRBJ1-1; weak D call: TRBD1 (6 bases). Trimming stripped 10 bases from V and 4 bases from J, with 19 bases between. Germline CDR1 and CDR2: MNHEY and SVGAGI. The CDR3 extends over 14 amino acids. CDR3 coding DNA: TGTGCCACCATAGCAGGGGCAGGAGGCACTGAAGCTTTCTTT. Protein product: CATIAGAGGTEAFF.

The chain is built from TRBV18 and TRBJ1-2, with D unresolved. V lost 1 base, J lost 8 bases, and 11 bases lay in between. The CDR3 runs 13 residues. Germline V gene lookup returns CDR1 KGHSH and CDR2 LQKENI. For the CDR3, the DNA is TGTGCCAGCTCACCACTTAGTCCCGCGGGCTACACCTTC. Amino acid sequence: CASSPLSPAGYTF.

This clone was counted a single time. This chain uses TRBV7-2 with TRBJ2-7; possible D gene TRBD2, 6 bases. Germline CDR1 SGHTA, CDR2 FQGNSA. V was clipped by 3 bases and J by 3 bases, with 12 bases between them. The CDR3 consists of 14 residues. CDR3 protein: CASSFFKGGYEQYF. The CDR3 region has the DNA TGTGCCAGCAGCTTCTTTAAGGGAGGCTACGAGCAGTACTTC.

The chain carries TRBV7-2 and TRBJ1-1; 8 bases agree with TRBD1. The CDR3 loop spans 15 amino acids. With 3 bases clipped from V and 7 bases from J, the junction kept 10 bases outside the gene matches. CDR1 and CDR2 (germline): SGHTA, FQGNSA. CDR3 in amino acids: CASSFRTGLMIEAFF. The DNA of the CDR3 is TGTGCCAGCAGCTTCCGGACAGGGCTAATGATTGAAGCTTTCTTT.